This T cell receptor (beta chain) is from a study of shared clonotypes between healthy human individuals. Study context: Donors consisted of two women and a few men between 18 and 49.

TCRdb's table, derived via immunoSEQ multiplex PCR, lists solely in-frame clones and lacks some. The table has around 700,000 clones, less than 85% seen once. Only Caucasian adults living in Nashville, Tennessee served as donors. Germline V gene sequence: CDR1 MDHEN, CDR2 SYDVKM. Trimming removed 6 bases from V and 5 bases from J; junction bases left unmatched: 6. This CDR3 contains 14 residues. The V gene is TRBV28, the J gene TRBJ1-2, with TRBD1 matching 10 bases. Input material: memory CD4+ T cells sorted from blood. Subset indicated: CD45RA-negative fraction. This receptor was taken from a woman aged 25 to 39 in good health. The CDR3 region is CASRSTDRGYGYTF. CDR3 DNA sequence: TGTGCCAGCAGATCCACGGACAGGGGGTATGGCTACACCTTC.